The present entry profiles one T cell receptor (beta chain) with its context. Its recognized antigen is unknown. The input lacks base qualities; no much larger clone sits a single base away. Using the deep immunoSEQ assay, multiplex PCR amplified TCR CDR3 regions from genomic DNA. Extracted genomic DNA from each cell subset was distributed evenly across all wells of several immunoSEQ 96-well plates, and each plate was treated as a replicate. For sorted subsets, each replicate PCR was loaded with approximately 200 ng genomic DNA, equivalent to 25,000 to 35,000 T cell genomes. The purified libraries were quantified using a Qubit 3.0 fluorometer, sized with a Bioanalyzer 2100, and then quantified again using the KAPA Library Quantification kit. A separate single-read 150-cycle Illumina NextSeq 550 flow cell was used to sequence each immunoSEQ 96-well plate. Processing in the source paper ran as follows. Because the immunoSEQ output held only junctional sequences and lacked quality scores, the filtering could not match the filtering applied to full-length reads. Sequences were annotated with PyIR, a Python wrapper for IgBLAST v1.9, using IMGT germline references to assign V/J genes and CDR3. Reads were filtered out if the reads had weak V/J assignments (E-value above 1e-6), no CDR3, stop codons, out-of-frame junctions, or ambiguous translated residues. A V3J clonotype was defined by an identical inferred V gene, J gene, and CDR3 amino acid sequence. The percentage overlap between two repertoires was calculated by dividing the number of shared unique clonotypes by the size of the smaller repertoire. Repertoire richness was assessed with RTK rarefaction, the Chao1 estimator, and Recon v2.1 estimates of unobserved clonotypes. Generation probabilities were computed with OLGA for all TCRbeta clonotypes obtained by the gDNA method from several donors. TCRdb re-hosts the immuneACCESS table, in-frame sequences only. Its copies lack some clones; in the studies checked, an unresolved V gene accounts for under half of them, and the cause for the rest is not known. The V and J calls and clone size come from that table; D and trimming were worked out from the DNA. The table for this sample lists about 640,000 clones; approximately 79% of them were counted only once. The ten most abundant clones make up less than 2% of the sample.

The donors were healthy, HIV-negative adults who had no recently reported acute infections or vaccinations. All donors were Caucasian adults living in Nashville, Tennessee, USA. Magnetic negative selection was used to enrich CD4+ T cells, after which naive cells were positively selected on CD45RA and the negative fraction became the memory subset. Blood was collected by leukapheresis, and PBMCs were isolated by Ficoll-Histopaque density gradient centrifugation and then cryopreserved in liquid nitrogen vapor phase. Analytical flow cytometry was used to check the purity and quantity of each magnetically sorted T cell population. From each sorted fraction, genomic DNA was isolated and quantified by UV absorbance on a Nanodrop 2000c. The data were obtained in a study of shared clonotypes between healthy human individuals (TCRdb year 2020). Concerning the study at large: A few men and two women, aged 18 to 49 years, made up the cohort. To increase sequencing depth and limit assay-specific biases, TCR repertoire library preparation and sequencing were carried out by different laboratories using diverse techniques. Per donor, three plates each were used for CD4 naive and CD4 memory, two for CD8 naive, and one for CD8 memory. Per donor, leukapheresis produced somewhere between about 0.8 and 9 billion PBMCs. Blood TCR repertoires of about 5 healthy adults were deeply sequenced to estimate repertoire size and the extent of clonotype sharing between individuals. The full study reports these points: Pairwise subsampling indicated that sequencing depth was expected to affect the degree of clonotype sharing among donors. Naive subsets generally had larger estimated clonotype richness than memory subsets. Incomplete sequencing was indicated by rarefaction of sorted-subset datasets, despite the large sequencing depth. Sharing across a few donors was observed for about 5% of naive CD4, 3.5% of naive CD8, roughly 2.3% of memory CD4, and roughly 0.4% of memory CD8 clonotypes. The genetic and exposure-history diversity represented was limited by the small number of donors. Sampling was restricted to blood, and TCR repertoires in tissue are likely to differ from TCR repertoires in blood. Compared with non-shared clonotypes, clonotypes shared by all four sorted-subset donors had higher generation probabilities.

The CDR3 runs 13 residues from the cysteine to the phenylalanine. CDR3 DNA only is kept here, 39 bases in frame from base 1. V and J lose 5 bases and 3 bases, and a span of 10 bases separates them. According to the germline V gene, CDR1 reads SGHTA and CDR2 reads FQGNSA. The chain was built from TRBV7-2 and TRBJ1-1, with the identity of the D gene unclear. The sequence came from a young woman in good health. The sequencing input was memory CD4+ T cells sorted from blood. The cell subset or site label corresponds to: CD45RA-negative fraction. DNA sequence: TGTGCCAGCAGCCGAAGGTCTGACACTGAAGCTTTCTTT. The resulting protein is CASSRRSDTEAFF.